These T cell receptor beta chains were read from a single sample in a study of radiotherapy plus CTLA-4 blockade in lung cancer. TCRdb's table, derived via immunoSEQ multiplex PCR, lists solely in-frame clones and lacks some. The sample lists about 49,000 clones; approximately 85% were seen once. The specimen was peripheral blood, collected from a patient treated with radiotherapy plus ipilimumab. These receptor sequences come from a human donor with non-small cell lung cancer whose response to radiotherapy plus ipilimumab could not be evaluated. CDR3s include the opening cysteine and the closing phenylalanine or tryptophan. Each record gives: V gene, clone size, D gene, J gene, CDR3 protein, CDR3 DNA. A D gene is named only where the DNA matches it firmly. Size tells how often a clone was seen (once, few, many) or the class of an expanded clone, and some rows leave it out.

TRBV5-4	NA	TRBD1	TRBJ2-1	CASSFVGQGRNEQFF	TGTGCCAGCAGCTTTGTGGGACAGGGGAGGAATGAGCAGTTCTTC
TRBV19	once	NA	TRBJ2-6	CASSARAQGSGANVLTF	TGTGCCAGTAGCGCCCGGGCGCAGGGATCTGGGGCCAACGTCCTGACTTTC
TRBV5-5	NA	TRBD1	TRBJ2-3	CASSLAGGTGADTQYF	TGTGCCAGCAGCTTGGCTGGGGGGACAGGGGCAGATACGCAGTATTTT
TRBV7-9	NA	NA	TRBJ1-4	CASSLATATNEKLFF	TGTGCCAGCAGCTTAGCTACAGCAACTAATGAAAAACTGTTTTTT
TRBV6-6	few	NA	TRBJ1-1	CASSSGAEAFF	TGTGCCAGCAGTTCCGGAGCAGAAGCTTTCTTT
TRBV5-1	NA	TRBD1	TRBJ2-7	CASSPRTGGGYEQYF	TGCGCCAGCAGCCCCCGGACAGGGGGAGGTTACGAGCAGTACTTC
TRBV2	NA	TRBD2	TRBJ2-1	CASSFWGLAKDNEQFF	TGTGCCAGCAGTTTTTGGGGACTAGCGAAGGACAATGAGCAGTTCTTC
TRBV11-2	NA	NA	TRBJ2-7	CASSLVRGEQYF	TGTGCCAGCAGCTTAGTAAGGGGGGAGCAGTACTTC
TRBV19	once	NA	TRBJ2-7	CASSPGLPYEQYF	TGTGCCAGTAGTCCTGGACTACCCTACGAGCAGTACTTC
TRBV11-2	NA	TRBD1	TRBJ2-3	CASSLVDRDADTQYF	TGTGCCAGCAGCTTAGTGGACAGGGACGCAGATACGCAGTATTTT
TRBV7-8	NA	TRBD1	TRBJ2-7	CASSLDRDEQYF	TGTGCCAGCAGCCTAGACAGGGACGAGCAGTACTTC
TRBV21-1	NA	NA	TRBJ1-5	CASSPIRQVKQPQHF	TGTGCCAGCAGCCCGATACGACAGGTAAAACAGCCCCAGCATTTT
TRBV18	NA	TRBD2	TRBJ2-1	CASSPRVAGVLDEQFF	TGTGCCAGCTCACCGAGGGTAGCGGGAGTATTGGATGAGCAGTTCTTC
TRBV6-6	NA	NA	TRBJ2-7	CASSYAKGGLEQYF	TGTGCCAGCAGTTACGCCAAGGGGGGGCTCGAGCAGTACTTC
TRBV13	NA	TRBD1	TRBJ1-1	CASSLNRGRNTEAFF	TGTGCCAGCAGCTTAAACAGGGGGCGGAACACTGAAGCTTTCTTT
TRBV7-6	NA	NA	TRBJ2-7	CASSYGQNYEQYF	TGTGCCAGCAGCTATGGCCAGAACTACGAGCAGTACTTC
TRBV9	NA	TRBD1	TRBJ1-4	CASSPTDRGGAEKLFF	TGTGCCAGCAGCCCAACCGACAGGGGGGGTGCTGAAAAACTGTTTTTT
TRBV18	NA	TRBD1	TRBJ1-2	CASSPTPTGKVDYGYTF	TGTGCCAGCTCACCAACTCCGACAGGGAAGGTAGACTATGGCTACACCTTC
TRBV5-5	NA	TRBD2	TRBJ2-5	CASSLSGSFQETQYF	TGTGCCAGCAGCTTGAGCGGGAGCTTCCAAGAGACCCAGTACTTC
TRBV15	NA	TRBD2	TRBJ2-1	CATSPGLAANNEQFF	TGTGCCACCAGCCCGGGACTAGCGGCCAACAATGAGCAGTTCTTC
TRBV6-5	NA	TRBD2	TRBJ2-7	CASSRTSGISGEQYF	TGTGCCAGCAGTCGCACAAGCGGGATTTCGGGCGAGCAGTACTTC
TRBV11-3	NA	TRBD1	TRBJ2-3	CASSNRGYTQYF	TGTGCCAGCAGCAACAGGGGTTATACGCAGTATTTT
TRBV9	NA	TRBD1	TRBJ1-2	CASSPRTGYYGYTF	TGTGCCAGCAGCCCTCGGACAGGGTACTATGGCTACACCTTC
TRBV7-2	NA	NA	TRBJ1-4	CASSLVVAGSEKLFF	TGTGCCAGCAGCTTAGTAGTCGCAGGATCAGAAAAACTGTTTTTT
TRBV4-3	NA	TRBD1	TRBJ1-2	CASSQDRDRGLYGYTF	TGCGCCAGCAGCCAAGACCGGGACAGGGGGCTTTATGGCTACACCTTC
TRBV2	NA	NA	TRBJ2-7	CASSAGGVYEQYF	TGTGCCAGCAGTGCTGGCGGGGTATACGAGCAGTACTTC
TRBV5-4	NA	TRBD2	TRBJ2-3	CASSLGRERDTQYF	TGTGCCAGCAGCTTGGGGCGGGAGAGGGATACGCAGTATTTT
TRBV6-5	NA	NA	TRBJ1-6	CASRESSYNSPLHF	TGTGCCAGCAGGGAGAGCTCCTATAATTCACCCCTCCACTTT
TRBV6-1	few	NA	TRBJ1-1	CASSEHRAFF	TGTGCCAGCAGTGAACATCGGGCTTTCTTT
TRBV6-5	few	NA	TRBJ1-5	CASSLNQGSQPQHF	TGTGCCAGCAGCCTTAACCAGGGTTCCCAGCCCCAGCATTTT
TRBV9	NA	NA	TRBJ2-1	CASSVGLADNEQFF	TGTGCCAGCAGCGTAGGTCTAGCCGACAATGAGCAGTTCTTC
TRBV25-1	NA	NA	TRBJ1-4	CASGRGSGATNEKLFF	TGTGCCAGCGGCCGGGGTTCAGGGGCAACTAATGAAAAACTGTTTTTT
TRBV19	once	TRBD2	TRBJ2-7	CASSIPGGRTYEQYF	TGTGCCAGTAGTATCCCTGGCGGGAGAACCTACGAGCAGTACTTC
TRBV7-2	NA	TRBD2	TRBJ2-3	CASSTRDYSTDTQYF	TGTGCCAGCAGTACTCGGGACTATAGCACAGATACGCAGTATTTT
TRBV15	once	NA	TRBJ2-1	CATSTPSDSYNNEQFF	TGTGCCACCAGCACACCCTCAGACAGTTACAACAATGAGCAGTTCTTC
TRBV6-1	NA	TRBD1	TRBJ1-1	CASSEGTGDWTEAFF	TGTGCCAGCAGTGAAGGGACAGGGGATTGGACTGAAGCTTTCTTT
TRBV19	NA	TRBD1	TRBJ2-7	CASSNRDRDYEQYF	TGTGCCAGTAGTAACCGGGACAGGGACTACGAGCAGTACTTC
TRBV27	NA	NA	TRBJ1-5	CATRTGIGQPQHF	TGTGCCACCCGAACAGGGATCGGACAGCCCCAGCATTTT
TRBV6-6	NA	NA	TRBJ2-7	CASSQTYEQYF	TGTGCCAGCAGCCAGACCTACGAGCAGTACTTC
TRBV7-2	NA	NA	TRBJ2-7	CASSSQPYYEQYF	TGTGCCAGCAGCTCCCAACCCTACTACGAGCAGTACTTC
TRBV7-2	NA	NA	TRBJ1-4	CASSSQGGYEKLFF	TGTGCCAGCAGCTCCCAGGGAGGTTACGAAAAACTGTTTTTT
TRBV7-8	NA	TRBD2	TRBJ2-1	CASSLELASGIHNEQFF	TGTGCCAGCAGCTTAGAGCTGGCTAGCGGGATTCACAATGAGCAGTTCTTC